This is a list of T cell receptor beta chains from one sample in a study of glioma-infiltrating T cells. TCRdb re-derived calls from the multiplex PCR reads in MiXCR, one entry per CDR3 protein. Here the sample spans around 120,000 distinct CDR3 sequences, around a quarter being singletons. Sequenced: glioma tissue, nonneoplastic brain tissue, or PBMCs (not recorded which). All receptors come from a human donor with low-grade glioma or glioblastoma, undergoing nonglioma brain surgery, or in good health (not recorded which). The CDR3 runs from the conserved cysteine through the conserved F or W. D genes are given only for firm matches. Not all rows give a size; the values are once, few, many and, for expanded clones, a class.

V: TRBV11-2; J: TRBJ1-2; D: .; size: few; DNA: TGTGCCAGCAGCCCTGGGTGGGGGACGGACTATGGCTACACCTTC; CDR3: CASSPGWGTDYGYTF
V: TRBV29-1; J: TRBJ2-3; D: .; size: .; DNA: TGCAGCGTTGAAGACCCGAGCACAGATACGCAGTATTTT; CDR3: CSVEDPSTDTQYF
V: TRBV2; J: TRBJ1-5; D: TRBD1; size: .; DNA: TGTGCCAGCAGTGTGGAGGGACAGGGCAATCAGCCCCAGCATTTT; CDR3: CASSVEGQGNQPQHF
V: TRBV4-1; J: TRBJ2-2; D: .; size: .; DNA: TGCGCCAGCAGCCAAGAGGTAGGGCTAGTGAACACCGGGGAGCTGTTTTTT; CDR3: CASSQEVGLVNTGELFF
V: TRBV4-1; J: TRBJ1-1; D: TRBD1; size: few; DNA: TGCGCCAGCAGCCCAGGGGGGACGGACACTGAAGCTTTCTTT; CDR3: CASSPGGTDTEAFF
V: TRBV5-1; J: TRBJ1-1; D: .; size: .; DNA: TGCGCCAGCACCCGAGGAGGGAACACTGAAGCTTTCTTT; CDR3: CASTRGGNTEAFF
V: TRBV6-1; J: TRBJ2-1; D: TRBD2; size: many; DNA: TGTGCCAGCAGTGCAGTAGCGGGGTACAATGAGCAGTTCTTC; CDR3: CASSAVAGYNEQFF
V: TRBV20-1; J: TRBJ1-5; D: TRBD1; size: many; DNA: TGCAGTGCAGGATCAGGGGGAGTAGGGCAGCCCCAGCATTTT; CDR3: CSAGSGGVGQPQHF
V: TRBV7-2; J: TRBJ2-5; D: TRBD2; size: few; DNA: TGTGCCAGCAGGAATAGCGGGGGGCAAGAGACCCAGTACTTC; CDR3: CASRNSGGQETQYF
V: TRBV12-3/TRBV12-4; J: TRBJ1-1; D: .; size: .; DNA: TGTGCCAGCAGTCGACAGTCCGAAGCTTTCTTT; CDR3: CASSRQSEAFF
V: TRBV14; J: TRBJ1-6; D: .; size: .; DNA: TGTGCCAGCAGCCTTTGGCGGGCTAATAGGAATTCACCCCTCCACTTT; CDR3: CASSLWRANRNSPLHF
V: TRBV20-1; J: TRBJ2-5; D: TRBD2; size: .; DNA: TGCAGTGCCGCTCGAAGCGGGGGGGCACTTGAGACCCAGTACTTC; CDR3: CSAARSGGALETQYF
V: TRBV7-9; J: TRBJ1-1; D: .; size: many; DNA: TGTGCCAGCAGCCGAGGGGGCACTGAAGCTTTCTTT; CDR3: CASSRGGTEAFF